This entry lists 7 T cell receptor beta chains sequenced from one sample in a study of control samples from healthy donors and cancer patients (TCRdb year 2020). Library preparation used the immunoSEQ multiplex PCR assay. This is the immuneACCESS table as TCRdb keeps it, with only in-frame sequences that have V and J called. A part of the clones is gone; compared with another copy, unresolved V genes explain less than half, and the rest is unexplained. The sample profile shows under 150,000 clones; about 90% of them were found once. The ten largest account for approximately 7.5% of the sample. The sequencing input was PBMCs. Receptor source: a man aged 50 to 59 with head and neck cancer.

In this sample, this clone turned up once. The chain has TRBV6-5 and TRBJ2-7; possibly TRBD1 or TRBD2 for D (6 bases each). The CDR3 runs to 14 residues. Germline V CDR1 and CDR2: MNHEY, SVGAGI. Trimming removed 4 bases from V and 7 bases from J, with 17 bases in between. The DNA of the CDR3 is TGTGCCAGCAGTTTTCTATCGGGGGCAGGGGAGCAGTACTTC. This codes for CASSFLSGAGEQYF.

This clone was observed once. The chain joins TRBV18 to TRBJ1-1; 8 bases fit TRBD1. The germline V gene has CDR1 KGHSH and CDR2 LQKENI. V shed 4 bases, J shed 4 bases, and the junction held 11 bases outside the gene matches. The CDR3 loop spans 16 amino acids. The CDR3 DNA reads TGTGCCAGCTCACTTTCCACGGGACAGGCTGGCACTGAAGCTTTCTTT. Its translation: CASSLSTGQAGTEAFF. Looking up the rest from reference TRBV18 and TRBJ1-1 gives the full variable domain: NAGVMQNPRHLVRRRGQEARLRCSPMKGHSHVYWYRQLPEEGLKFMVYLQKENIIDESGMPKERFSAEFPKEGPSILRIQQVVRGDSAAYFCASSLSTGQAGTEAFFGQGTRLTVV.

This chain links TRBV6-2 or TRBV6-3 with TRBJ2-1, with 9 positions matching TRBD2. The CDR3 is 20 amino acids. Germline CDR1 reads MNHEY; CDR2 reads SVGEGT. Trimming cost V 2 bases and J 0 bases; bases outside gene matches: 14. This CDR3 reads CASSYEELAGTRGSYNEQFF. The CDR3 coding sequence is TGTGCCAGCAGTTACGAAGAGCTAGCGGGGACTCGGGGCTCCTACAATGAGCAGTTCTTC.

The chain has TRBV2 and TRBJ2-3, with 10 bases aligning to TRBD1. V lost 5 bases to trimming and J lost 1 base; unmatched junction nucleotides: 3. This CDR3 is built from 15 residues. CDR1 and CDR2 (germline): SNHLY, FYNNEI. In DNA form, the CDR3 reads TGTGCCAGCAGTACGGACAGGGGGGGCACAGATACGCAGTATTTT. Residues: CASSTDRGGTDTQYF.

The chain joins TRBV5-1 to TRBJ2-5, with 12 bases aligning to TRBD2. V lost 5 bases to trimming and J lost 5 bases; unmatched junction nucleotides: 4. Per the germline V gene, CDR1 is SGHRS and CDR2 is YFSETQ. The CDR3 covers 14 residues. CDR3 loop: CASRPGLAGETQYF. CDR3 coding DNA: TGCGCCAGCAGACCGGGACTAGCGGGCGAGACCCAGTACTTC.

This chain links TRBV18 with TRBJ2-4; TRBD2 matches at 9 bases. The ends lost 2 bases at V and 2 bases at J; junction bases unmatched: 4. Germline CDR1 KGHSH, CDR2 LQKENI. The CDR3 has 16 amino acids. The CDR3 loop reads CASSPILAGSKNIQYF. CDR3 nucleotides: TGTGCCAGCTCACCAATCCTAGCGGGGTCCAAAAACATTCAGTACTTC.

This sequence joins TRBV3-1 (or the pseudogene TRBV3-2) and TRBJ1-1; D gene uncertain. CDR1 is LGHDT, CDR2 YNNKEL, per germline (reference sequence). This CDR3 comprises 12 residues. Trimming cost V 2 bases and J 7 bases, with 8 bases left between them. The CDR3 sequence: CASSQFSGEAFF. CDR3 nucleotide sequence: TGTGCCAGCAGCCAATTTAGCGGTGAAGCTTTCTTT.